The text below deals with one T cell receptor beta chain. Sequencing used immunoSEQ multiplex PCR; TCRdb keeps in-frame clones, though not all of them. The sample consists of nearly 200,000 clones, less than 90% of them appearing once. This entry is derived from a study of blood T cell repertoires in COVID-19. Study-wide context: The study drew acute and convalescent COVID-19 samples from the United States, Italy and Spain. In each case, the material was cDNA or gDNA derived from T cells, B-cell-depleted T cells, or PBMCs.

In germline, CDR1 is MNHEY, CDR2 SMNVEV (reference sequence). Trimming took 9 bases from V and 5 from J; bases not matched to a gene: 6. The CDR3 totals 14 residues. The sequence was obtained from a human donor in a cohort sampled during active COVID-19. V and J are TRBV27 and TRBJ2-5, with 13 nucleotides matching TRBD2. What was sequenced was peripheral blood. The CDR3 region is CASRGLAGAETQYF. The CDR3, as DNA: TGTGCCAGTAGAGGACTAGCGGGGGCCGAGACCCAGTACTTC.